The T cell receptor beta chain described here comes from a study of metastatic and nonmetastatic thyroid tumors. Overall study context: Malignant thyroid and benign thyroid patients provided blood and tumor or nodule tissue whose repertoires were compared. Study-wide results and caveats: For both blood and tumor, malignant thyroid tumors reportedly showed significantly higher TCR beta diversity than benign nodules did.

Germline V lookup: CDR1 WSHSY, CDR2 SAAADI. CDR3 length: 16 residues. Trimming took 6 bases from V and 7 from J; bases not matched to a gene: 12. Prior to thyroid surgery, none of the patients had received any treatment. Per the study methods: CDR3 was compared across clinicopathological groups, and the resulting differences were used to build a distant-metastasis classifier for papillary thyroid cancer. Via MiXCR, TCRdb re-called the PCR reads. For this entry, the V and J calls and clone size follow TCRdb and not the study's own pipeline. The repertoire holds fewer than 35,000 clones, with 25% to 30% as singletons. This clone was recorded only once. Its antigen is unknown.

The sequencing sample was made of blood. The TCR sequence derives from a female donor with papillary thyroid cancer or a benign thyroid nodule (not recorded which). Some clones in this sample may be carry-over from other donors' samples. This chain links TRBV10-2 with TRBJ2-2; TRBD2 matches at 9 bases. The CDR3: CASRSPSSGTLGELFF. CDR3 coding DNA: TGCGCCAGCAGATCCCCCTCTAGCGGGACCCTCGGGGAGCTGTTTTTT.